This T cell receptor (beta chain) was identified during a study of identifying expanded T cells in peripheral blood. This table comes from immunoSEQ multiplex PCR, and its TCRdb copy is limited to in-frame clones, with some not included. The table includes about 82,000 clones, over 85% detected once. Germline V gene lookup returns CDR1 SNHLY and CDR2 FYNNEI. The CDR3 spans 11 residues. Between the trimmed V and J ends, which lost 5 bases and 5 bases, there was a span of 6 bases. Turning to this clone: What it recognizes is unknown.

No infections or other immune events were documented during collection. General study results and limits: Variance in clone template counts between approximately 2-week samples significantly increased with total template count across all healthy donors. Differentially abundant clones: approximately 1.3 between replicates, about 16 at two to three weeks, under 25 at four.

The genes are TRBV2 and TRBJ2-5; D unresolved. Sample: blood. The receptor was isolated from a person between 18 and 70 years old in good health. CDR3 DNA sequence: TGTGCCAGCAGTCCCAGGGAGACCCAGTACTTC. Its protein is CASSPRETQYF.